This is a list of T cell receptor beta chains from one sample in a study of cytomegalovirus exposure and HLA in healthy donors. TCRdb keeps only in-frame clones here, not all; method: immunoSEQ multiplex PCR. The sample has some 100,000 clones; 70% to 80% are singletons. Material: PBMCs. These receptors came from a male donor in good health and CMV-seropositive. Each CDR3 is given with its conserved first and last residue.

TRBV4-1	TRBJ2-1	CASSQDTSGGYNEQFF
TRBV9	TRBJ2-1	CASTGGLAGGNEQFF
TRBV4-1	TRBJ1-3	CASSQGRAGSGNTIYF
TRBV4-1	TRBJ1-1	CASSYPGQANTEAFF
TRBV29-1	TRBJ2-7	CSAPGDRRSYEQYF
TRBV5-1	TRBJ2-1	CASSLPSSYNEQFF
TRBV7-9	TRBJ2-7	CASSSLAGVLDYEQYF
TRBV27	TRBJ2-3	CASSFGDFTDTQYF
TRBV5-6	TRBJ2-7	CASRLQGALFYEQYF
TRBV4-1	TRBJ1-1	CASSQSISTGPNTEAFF
TRBV10-1	TRBJ2-7	CASSDRGIPYEQYF
TRBV11-2	TRBJ2-7	CASSLEGQVSYEQYF
TRBV15	TRBJ1-1	CATSRGGGDHTEAFF
TRBV27	TRBJ1-1	CASRRGQSNTEAFF
TRBV6-1	TRBJ1-6	CASKPDRGESPLHF
TRBV30	TRBJ2-1	CAWKAGGRLNEQFF
TRBV5-1	TRBJ1-5	CASSLGGNSNQPQHF
TRBV6-5	TRBJ1-1	CASSYQAGGEAFF
TRBV28	TRBJ2-7	CASSFEQSYEQYF
TRBV4-1	TRBJ2-3	CASSQEGAATSTDTQYF
TRBV7-9	TRBJ1-5	CASSLDREQPQHF
TRBV5-1	TRBJ1-1	CASSLGPSNTEAFF
TRBV7-2	TRBJ1-2	CASSLSAGSRSSTF
TRBV29-1	TRBJ2-3	CSVEGAHRGNTDTQYF
TRBV19	TRBJ2-5	CASSPRTAGEETQYF
TRBV15	TRBJ2-2	CATSRGTGGHTGELFF
TRBV2	TRBJ1-5	CASLLELNQPQHF
TRBV6-1	TRBJ1-2	CASSQRGGLGYGYTF
TRBV5-6	TRBJ2-2	CASSLPNTGELFF
TRBV19	TRBJ2-5	CASSIVGSQETQYF
TRBV7-9	TRBJ2-1	CASSLDSVYNEQFF
TRBV7-3	TRBJ1-6	CASSLRGQSSYNSPLHF
TRBV6-5	TRBJ1-2	CASSRQSGYTF
TRBV10-1	TRBJ2-1	CASSGQGNTEQFF
TRBV9	TRBJ2-3	CASSSRGGDPTDTQYF
TRBV7-2	TRBJ2-3	CASSVLAGGTDTQYF
TRBV6-5	TRBJ2-6	CASKEPSGANVLTF
TRBV29-1	TRBJ2-1	CSVRGLAGIYNEQFF
TRBV7-9	TRBJ1-1	CASTITQRTEAFF
TRBV6-4	TRBJ1-2	CASKRTGEPLTNYGYTF
TRBV7-2	TRBJ2-7	CASSFSLYEQYF
TRBV6-5	TRBJ1-5	CAIVYGTFQPQHF
TRBV6-5	TRBJ2-1	CASSYSTGRNEQFF
TRBV4-2	TRBJ1-1	CASSQDGTGLNTEAFF
TRBV5-4	TRBJ1-2	CASSPGQVYGYTF
TRBV7-2	TRBJ2-2	CASSLSRAGELFF
TRBV7-2	TRBJ2-7	CASSLASPLRAYEQYF
TRBV5-1	TRBJ1-2	CASSHLSRDSGYGYTF